Each of the 5 T cell receptor beta chains below was sequenced from the same sample in a study of response to subunit inactivated influenza vaccine. TCRdb used MiXCR to reprocess the RT-PCR reads, holding one entry per CDR3 protein. The sample comprises about 780,000 distinct CDR3 sequences, less than 20% of which are singletons, and roughly a tenth rests with the top ten. The sample was PBMCs from blood, taken about 5 days after vaccination. The source of these receptors is a man between 45 and 60 years old who received an inactivated influenza vaccine.

This chain uses TRBV4-1 with TRBJ2-1; D ambiguous. Germline V lookup: CDR1 MGHRA, CDR2 YSYEKL. The CDR3 spans 13 residues. V was shortened by 0 bases and J by 9 bases, with 9 bases between the two germline ends. The CDR3 DNA reads TGCGCCAGCAGCCAAGATCGGGCCCTTGAGCAGTTCTTC. It yields the protein CASSQDRALEQFF.

For this clonotype: The junction and the germline gene differ at one end; a read error may be behind it. V is TRBV12-3 or TRBV12-4 and J is TRBJ2-3; TRBD2 aligns across 8 bases. This CDR3 spans 14 amino acids. The CDR3 sequence: CASSLGTSKDTQYF. CDR3 DNA: TGTGCCAGCAGTTTAGGGACTAGCAAAGATACGCAGTATTTT.

This chain joins TRBV9 and TRBJ2-3, with D uncertain. The germline V gene encodes CDR1 SGDLS and CDR2 YYNGEE. Trimming shortened V by 2 bases and J by 1 base, and 8 bases separated the two germline ends. The CDR3 is 14 amino acids. CDR3 loop: CASSVRVGTDTQYF. The CDR3 region has the DNA TGTGCCAGCAGCGTTCGGGTCGGCACAGATACGCAGTATTTT.

The chain uses TRBV20-1 and TRBJ2-7; 10 positions agree with TRBD2. Germline CDR1 and CDR2: DFQATT and SNEGSKA (reference sequence). This CDR3 has 13 residues. V lost 6 bases and J lost 5; bases outside the gene matches: 7. CDR3 nucleotide sequence: TGCAGTGCCGCTAGCGGGAGTCTAAACGAGCAGTACTTC. Encoded protein: CSAASGSLNEQYF.

This clonotype appeared a few times. The chain couples TRBV20-1 to TRBJ2-3; 13 nucleotides match TRBD2. CDR1 and CDR2 (germline): DFQATT, SNEGSKA (reference sequence). The junction had 13 bases not matched to a gene; V was cut back by 4 bases and J by 0 bases. This CDR3 spans 19 amino acids. The CDR3 bases are TGCAGTGCTACTGGACTAGCGGGAGCGCCCCCAACTAGCACAGATACGCAGTATTTT. Its translation: CSATGLAGAPPTSTDTQYF.